The 6 T cell receptor beta chains in this list originate from one sample, sequenced in a study of blood T cells in healthy people across ages. With a J-beta primer mix and a sample-barcoded 5' primer, a second PCR ran about 6 to 11 cycles. TCRdb redid the calling of the 5' RACE reads with MiXCR, one entry per CDR3 protein. Found here are roughly 1,800,000 distinct CDR3 sequences, less than 50% of them singletons; the top ten hold approximately 2%. Sequencing input: blood. The receptors stem from a woman aged 40 to 50 in good health.

The rearrangement joins TRBV7-2 to TRBJ2-5; 12 bases map to TRBD2. The V segment lost 5 bases and the J segment 5 bases; nucleotides outside the gene matches: 9. The CDR3 has 16 amino acids. CDR1 and CDR2 from the germline V gene are SGHTA and FQGNSA. The CDR3 protein is CASSISSGGAMETQYF. The CDR3 DNA sequence: TGTGCCAGCAGCATATCTAGCGGGGGGGCCATGGAGACCCAGTACTTC. Together with reference TRBV7-2 and TRBJ2-5, the CDR3 gives the full variable domain: GAGVSQSPSNKVTEKGKDVELRCDPISGHTALYWYRQSLGQGLEFLIYFQGNSAPDKSGLPSDRFSAERTGGSVSTLTIQRTQQEDSAVYLCASSISSGGAMETQYFGPGTRLLVL.

The rearrangement joins TRBV20-1 to TRBJ2-7, with 10 bases fitting TRBD1. V trimming: 6 bases; J trimming: 2 bases; junction bases outside the gene matches: 10. This CDR3 region has 15 residues. Germline loops: CDR1 DFQATT, CDR2 SNEGSKA (reference sequence). The CDR3, as DNA: TGCAGTGCCCAGCCCGGGACAGGGGCTCCCTACGAGCAGTACTTC. Residues: CSAQPGTGAPYEQYF.

The chain couples TRBV7-2 to TRBJ1-5; no definite D call. CDR3 length equals 15 residues. The V end lost 3 bases, the J end lost 0 bases, and 9 bases lay between the germline ends. Looked up from germline, CDR1 is SGHTA and CDR2 is FQGNSA. CDR3 sequence reads: CASSLNTYSNQPQHF. As DNA, the CDR3 is TGTGCCAGCAGCTTGAACACTTATAGCAATCAGCCCCAGCATTTT.

The J gene is TRBJ2-7, the V gene TRBV24-1; TRBD1 or TRBD2 may be the D gene (5 bases each). The CDR3 is 14 amino acids. The V end was cut by 4 bases, the J end by 0 bases, with 9 bases between. Germline CDR1 and CDR2: KGHDR and SFDVKD. CDR3 loop: CATSDGASSYEQYF. For the CDR3, the DNA is TGTGCCACCAGTGACGGGGCCAGCTCCTACGAGCAGTACTTC.

The chain employs TRBV9 and TRBJ2-7; D may be TRBD1 or TRBD2 (5 bases each). Per the germline V gene, CDR1 is SGDLS and CDR2 is YYNGEE. This CDR3 is 16 amino acids long. With 3 bases removed from V and 2 bases from J, the gap between germline ends came to 18 bases. The CDR3: CASSAGISGTPYEQYF. Here the CDR3 DNA reads TGTGCCAGCAGCGCGGGTATTTCGGGGACCCCCTACGAGCAGTACTTC. The full variable domain, rest sourced from reference TRBV9 and TRBJ2-7, is DSGVTQTPKHLITATGQRVTLRCSPRSGDLSVYWYQQSLDQGLQFLIQYYNGEERAKGNILERFSAQQFPDLHSELNLSSLELGDSALYFCASSAGISGTPYEQYFGPGTRLTVT.

This clonotype came up a few times. The chain joins TRBV7-2 to TRBJ2-1, with a tentative D call TRBD2 (6 bases). The CDR3 sequence is 15 residues long. V was pared by 7 bases and J by 2 bases, with 15 bases between. Germline V CDR1 and CDR2: SGHTA, FQGNSA. The CDR3 region is CASTRGGKTYNEQFF. Here the CDR3 DNA reads TGTGCCAGCACCCGAGGAGGGAAGACCTACAATGAGCAGTTCTTC.